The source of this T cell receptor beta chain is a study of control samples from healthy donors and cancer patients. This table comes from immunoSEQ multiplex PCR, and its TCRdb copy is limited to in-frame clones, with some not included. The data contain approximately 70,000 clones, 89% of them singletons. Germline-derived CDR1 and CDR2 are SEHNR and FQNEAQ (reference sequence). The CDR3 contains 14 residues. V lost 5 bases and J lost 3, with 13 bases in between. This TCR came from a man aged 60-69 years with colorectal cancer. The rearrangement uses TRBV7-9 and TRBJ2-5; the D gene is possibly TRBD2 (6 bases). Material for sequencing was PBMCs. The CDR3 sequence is CASSPKGGEETQYF. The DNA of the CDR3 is TGTGCCAGCAGCCCGAAGGGAGGCGAAGAGACCCAGTACTTC.